The 21 T cell receptor beta chains below come from one sample, sequenced in a study of blood T cell repertoires in COVID-19. Generated by immunoSEQ multiplex PCR, the TCRdb table keeps only in-frame clones and is missing some. The sample consists of 220,000 or so clones, around 90% of them appearing once. The specimen sequenced was PBMCs or T cells enriched from blood (not recorded which). The source of these receptors is a man aged 25-40 years who had been exposed to COVID-19.

V gene TRBV3-1 (or the pseudogene TRBV3-2) combines with J gene TRBJ2-1; 9 nucleotides agree with TRBD2. In germline, CDR1 is LGHDT, CDR2 YNNKEL (reference sequence). V trimming: 1 base; J trimming: 4 bases; junction bases outside the gene matches: 5. The CDR3 is made up of 16 amino acids. Here the CDR3 DNA reads TGTGCCAGCAGCCAAGGGGTGGGACTAGCTTACAATGAGCAGTTCTTC. It encodes CASSQGVGLAYNEQFF.

The chain is built from TRBV2 and TRBJ2-1, with unresolved D. Trimming shortened V by 2 bases and J by 0 bases, and 8 bases separated the two germline ends. Germline CDR1 is SNHLY and CDR2 is FYNNEI. The CDR3 covers 15 residues. CDR3 bases: TGTGCCAGCAGTGAAAACGGAGACTCCTACAATGAGCAGTTCTTC. Encoded protein: CASSENGDSYNEQFF.

This chain uses TRBV5-1 with TRBJ1-2, with D possibly matching TRBD1 (5 bases). CDR3 size: 14 residues. Germline assignment: CDR1 SGHRS and CDR2 YFSETQ. V was pared by 7 bases and J by 4 bases, with 17 bases between. The CDR3 region is CASSLTQGTYGYTF. The CDR3 nucleotides read TGCGCCAGCTCCTTAACTCAGGGCACCTATGGCTACACCTTC.

The chain uses TRBV29-1 and TRBJ2-7; possible D gene TRBD1, 6 bases. V was trimmed by 2 bases and J by 4 bases, leaving 9 bases between them. CDR3 length: 12 amino acids. Germline V gene lookup returns CDR1 SQVTM and CDR2 ANQGSEA. The CDR3 spells CSVELTGYEQYF. In DNA, the CDR3 is TGCAGCGTTGAACTCACAGGGTACGAGCAGTACTTC.

V usage is TRBV7-9 and J usage is TRBJ1-1, with D possibly TRBD1 on 5 matching bases. V lost 1 base to trimming and J lost 2 bases, with 14 bases between them. The CDR3 is 16 amino acids. Germline CDR1 is SEHNR and CDR2 is FQNEAQ (reference sequence). CDR3 residues: CASSLDPGLDNTEAFF. The DNA for the CDR3 is TGTGCCAGCAGCTTAGACCCAGGGCTGGATAACACTGAAGCTTTCTTT.

This clone was recorded once. V gene TRBV2 combines with J gene TRBJ2-7; D is possibly TRBD1 (5 bases). Germline V lookup: CDR1 SNHLY, CDR2 FYNNEI. The CDR3 is made up of 15 amino acids. Trimming removed 4 bases from V and 4 bases from J, with 17 bases in between. CDR3 sequence reads: CASSGSGRAYYEQYF. CDR3 DNA sequence: TGTGCCAGCAGTGGGTCGGGCAGGGCCTATTACGAGCAGTACTTC.

The chain links TRBV10-1 to TRBJ1-1, with 9 bases lining up with TRBD1. V shed 6 bases, J shed 5 bases, and the junction held 16 bases outside the gene matches. Germline V gives CDR1 WNHNN, CDR2 SYGVQD (reference sequence). CDR3 length: 17 amino acids. This CDR3 reads CASSSVSTGTGKTEAFF. CDR3 DNA: TGCGCCAGCAGCTCCGTATCAACCGGGACAGGGAAGACTGAAGCTTTCTTT.

This clone was seen once. The chain uses TRBV19 and TRBJ1-1; no clear D gene. Germline-derived CDR1 and CDR2 are LNHDA and SQIVND (reference sequence). The length of the CDR3 is 13 residues. The CDR3 sequence: CATSLGRNTEAFF. The CDR3 DNA reads as TGTGCTACGTCCTTAGGGAGGAACACTGAAGCTTTCTTT. The full variable domain, rest sourced from reference TRBV19 and TRBJ1-1, is DGGITQSPKYLFRKEGQNVTLSCEQNLNHDAMYWYRQDPGQGLRLIYYSQIVNDFQKGDIAEGYSVSREKKESFPLTVTSAQKNPTAFYLCATSLGRNTEAFFGQGTRLTVV.

The chain employs TRBV7-2 and TRBJ2-3; 8 positions match TRBD2. CDR1 SGHTA and CDR2 FQGNSA come from the germline V gene. V shed 4 bases, J shed 2 bases, and the junction held 5 bases outside the gene matches. The CDR3 totals 15 residues. In DNA form, the CDR3 reads TGTGCCAGCAGCTGGACGGGACTAGTCACAGATACGCAGTATTTT. This encodes CASSWTGLVTDTQYF.

The chain couples TRBV4-2 to TRBJ1-2; D perhaps matches TRBD1 (6 bases). Germline CDR1 reads LGHNA; CDR2 reads YNFKEQ. Between the trimmed V and J ends, which lost 1 base and 8 bases, there was a span of 14 bases. This CDR3 has 14 residues. CDR3: CASSQVGQSGGYTF. For the CDR3, the DNA is TGTGCCAGCAGCCAAGTCGGACAGTCGGGCGGCTACACCTTC.

As concerns this clone: It is unclear where the CDR3 begins or ends on the DNA, so no DNA is shown, and the CDR3 is as TCRdb lists it. The gene calls are TRBV5-5 and TRBJ2-2; the D call TRBD2 from the table was never checked on the DNA. The CDR3 spans 15 amino acids, including both terminal residues. Germline assignment: CDR1 SGHKS and CDR2 YYEKEE (reference sequence). The CDR3 loop is CASSISTSGTGELFF.

This chain links TRBV19 with TRBJ2-7, with 8 nucleotides matching TRBD2. CDR1 is LNHDA and CDR2 is SQIVND in the germline V gene (reference sequence). With V trimmed by 11 bases and J by 0 bases, 6 bases remained unmatched. The CDR3 is made up of 13 amino acids. CDR3 DNA sequence: TGTGCCGTGAAACTAGCGGTCTCCTACGAGCAGTACTTC. Translated, it gives CAVKLAVSYEQYF. The variable domain in full, with the rest retrieved from reference TRBV19 and TRBJ2-7, is DGGITQSPKYLFRKEGQNVTLSCEQNLNHDAMYWYRQDPGQGLRLIYYSQIVNDFQKGDIAEGYSVSREKKESFPLTVTSAQKNPTAFYLCAVKLAVSYEQYFGPGTRLTVT.

CDR3 DNA sequence: TGTGCCAGCAGTGAGGGTGCGGGACAGGGAAAGCCCCAGCATTTT. Residues: CASSEGAGQGKPQHF. The chain links TRBV2 to TRBJ1-5; 9 bases are shared with TRBD1. V was clipped by 3 bases and J by 8 bases; unmatched bases: 8. This CDR3 has 15 residues. Per germline, CDR1 SNHLY and CDR2 FYNNEI.

This clone came up once. J is TRBJ2-1 and V is TRBV5-6, with D possibly being TRBD2 (5 bases). V lost 3 bases and J lost 9, with 19 bases in between. CDR1 and CDR2 from the germline V gene are SGHDT and YYEEEE. This CDR3 is 15 amino acids long. This chain's CDR3 is CASSSGPTGAGEQFF. DNA of the CDR3: TGTGCCAGCAGCTCCGGACCCACCGGCGCGGGTGAGCAGTTCTTC.

This clone has just a few counts. The CDR3 bases are TGCGCCAGCAGCCTAACGACAGGGAGGATTACAGATACGCAGTATTTT. Translation gives CASSLTTGRITDTQYF. The chain has TRBV5-1 and TRBJ2-3; tentative D call: TRBD1 (7 bases). V was clipped by 4 bases and J by 3 bases, with 18 bases between them. Germline-derived CDR1 and CDR2 are SGHRS and YFSETQ. The CDR3 is 16 residues long.

This rearrangement joins TRBV21-1 to TRBJ1-1; the D call in the table, TRBD1, was not verified against the DNA. TRBV21-1 counts as a pseudogene. This CDR3 contains 15 residues. The CDR3 loop is CASSKRAQGNTEAFF. As DNA, the CDR3 is TGTGCCAGCAGCAAAAGGGCCCAGGGGAACACTGAAGCTTTCTTT.

The chain links TRBV2 to TRBJ1-3; D ambiguous. The CDR3 is 12 amino acids. CDR1 SNHLY and CDR2 FYNNEI come from the germline V gene. V lost 6 bases, J lost 6 bases, and 9 bases lay in between. The CDR3 DNA reads as TGTGCCAGCAGAGAATTAGAAAACACCATATATTTT. Translated: CASRELENTIYF. Full variable domain (rest looked up from reference TRBV2 and TRBJ1-3): EPEVTQTPSHQVTQMGQEVILRCVPISNHLYFYWYRQILGQKVEFLVSFYNNEISEKSEIFDDQFSVERPDGSNFTLKIRSTKLEDSAMYFCASRELENTIYFGEGSWLTVV.

This sequence joins TRBV4-3 and TRBJ1-6, with D unclear. V lost 2 bases and J lost 8, with 10 bases in between. Germline V CDR1 and CDR2: LGHNA, YSLEER. The CDR3 covers 14 residues. CDR3 nucleotide sequence: TGCGCCAGCAGCCAACTAGGGAGGGATTCACCCCTCCACTTT. Translating it yields CASSQLGRDSPLHF.

This chain connects TRBV30 to TRBJ2-1, with 10 bases identical to TRBD2. This CDR3 has 14 amino acids. Germline values: CDR1 GTSNPN, CDR2 SVGIG (reference sequence). J lost 10 bases, V lost 3 bases, and 9 bases had no gene match. In DNA form, the CDR3 reads TGTGCCTGGAGACAGGAGCGGGGGGGCGGAGAGCAGTTCTTC. Protein sequence: CAWRQERGGGEQFF.

V is TRBV25-1 and J is TRBJ1-5, with D possibly matching TRBD1 (5 bases). The CDR3 loop spans 13 amino acids. Deletions cut 4 bases from V and 5 bases from J, with 9 bases between. Germline CDR1 reads MGHDK; CDR2 reads SYGVNS. In DNA form, the CDR3 reads TGTGCCAGCAGTGGGGGCTGGCATCAGCCCCAGCATTTT. Its translation: CASSGGWHQPQHF.

The chain links TRBV3-1 (or the pseudogene TRBV3-2) to TRBJ1-1; D call uncertain. Looked up from germline, CDR1 is LGHDT and CDR2 is YNNKEL (reference sequence). CDR3 length equals 13 residues. The V end was cut by 2 bases, the J end by 1 base, with 5 bases between. CDR3 sequence reads: CASSQSENTEAFF. The CDR3, as DNA: TGTGCCAGCAGCCAAAGCGAGAACACTGAAGCTTTCTTT.